Sequencing of this T cell receptor beta chain was carried out in a study of cytomegalovirus exposure and HLA in healthy donors. Study-level results: Previous analysis showed most TCR beta V segments were productive about 87% or about 30% of the time. In the analysis, some V segments, TRBV6-2 and TRBV6-3 included, were excluded as indistinguishable.

PCR was performed using 60 Vbeta and 13 Jbeta primers. Sequencing used immunoSEQ multiplex PCR; TCRdb keeps in-frame clones, though not all of them. The table includes 150,000 to 200,000 clones, roughly 82% detected once. Trimming removed 7 bases at V and 5 bases at J, with 23 bases between. The germline CDR1 and CDR2 sequences are SNHLY and FYNNEI. The CDR3 sequence is 16 residues long. Worth noting for this clone: Its antigen is not identified.

This receptor was taken from a woman aged 50 to 60 in good health and CMV-seronegative. The sequenced sample consisted of PBMCs. The J gene is TRBJ2-5, the V gene TRBV2, with D tentatively TRBD2 (6 bases). CDR3 amino acids: CASTEGSGTARETQYF. In nucleotides, the CDR3 is TGTGCCAGCACCGAGGGATCCGGGACTGCCAGGGAGACCCAGTACTTC. Using reference TRBV2 and TRBJ2-5 for the parts outside the CDR3, the full variable domain is EPEVTQTPSHQVTQMGQEVILRCVPISNHLYFYWYRQILGQKVEFLVSFYNNEISEKSEIFDDQFSVERPDGSNFTLKIRSTKLEDSAMYFCASTEGSGTARETQYFGPGTRLLVL.